A single T cell receptor beta chain is shown here with its context. There are a few counts of this clone. Its antigen target is currently unknown. It has no much larger one-base neighbor in the sample; base qualities were not kept. The CDR3 goes from the cysteine to the phenylalanine over 13 residues. Just the 39-base CDR3 DNA is kept, in frame starting at base 1. As encoded in the germline V gene, CDR1 is SGDLS while CDR2 is YYNGEE. Compared with germline, V lacks 2 bases and J lacks 4 bases; bases without a gene match: 1. This record comes from a study of blood T cell repertoires in COVID-19 (dated by TCRdb to 2020 to 2021). A note on the overall study: The collaborator samples originated in the United States, Italy and Spain and spanned the acute and convalescent phases of COVID-19. Deeply sampled blood TCRbeta repertoires from subjects exposed to, actively infected with, or recovered from COVID-19 were included in the dataset. HLA class I and class II types, where available, came from metadata supplied by the sample provider rather than from assay-based typing. Sample metadata almost always included a de-identified subject ID, COVID-19 status, age in years and sex. A freely available public database, intended as a resource for researchers studying the immune response to SARS-CoV-2, is where the repertoires were released. Samples were obtained from the ongoing ImmuneRACE study (first 160 participants) and from over a thousand subjects provided by 6 global collaborators. The prospective study material was composed of cDNA or gDNA derived from T cells, B-cell-depleted T cells, or PBMCs. The investigation overall reported the following: Clinical and demographic metadata were provided uncurated, with the amount varying by source and participant.

TCRbeta CDR3 regions were amplified from genomic DNA using the immunoSEQ Assay, a bias-controlled multiplex PCR. The paper's processing steps were these. The number of nucleated cells in each sample was estimated by amplification of reference gene primers within the assay. To quantify the absolute abundance of each unique TCRbeta CDR3 rearrangement, sequence reads were collapsed and filtered. For each sample, productive Simpson clonality was calculated by taking the square root of Simpson's diversity index across productive rearrangements. TCRdb carries this immuneACCESS record with in-frame sequences only. Its versions omit some clonotypes, under half of them owing to an unresolved V gene in the studies checked, with the rest unexplained. From that table come the V and J calls and clone size; the DNA was used to work out D and trimming. Across this sample there are about 30,000 clones, with 65% to 90% seen only once. The ten largest clones capture 5.5% to 8.5% of the sample.

Whole blood was collected in K2EDTA tubes by collaborating institutions according to the institutions' own protocols. Collaborator samples were shipped for TCRbeta analysis as frozen whole blood, isolated PBMCs, or DNA extracted from either sample type. The TCR sequence derives from a man aged 55 to 70 with active COVID-19. The specimen was peripheral blood. The chain uses TRBV9 and TRBJ1-2, with 8 bases aligning to TRBD1. The DNA sequence is TGTGCCAGCAGCGTGACAGGGGTCTATGGCTACACCTTC. It specifies CASSVTGVYGYTF.